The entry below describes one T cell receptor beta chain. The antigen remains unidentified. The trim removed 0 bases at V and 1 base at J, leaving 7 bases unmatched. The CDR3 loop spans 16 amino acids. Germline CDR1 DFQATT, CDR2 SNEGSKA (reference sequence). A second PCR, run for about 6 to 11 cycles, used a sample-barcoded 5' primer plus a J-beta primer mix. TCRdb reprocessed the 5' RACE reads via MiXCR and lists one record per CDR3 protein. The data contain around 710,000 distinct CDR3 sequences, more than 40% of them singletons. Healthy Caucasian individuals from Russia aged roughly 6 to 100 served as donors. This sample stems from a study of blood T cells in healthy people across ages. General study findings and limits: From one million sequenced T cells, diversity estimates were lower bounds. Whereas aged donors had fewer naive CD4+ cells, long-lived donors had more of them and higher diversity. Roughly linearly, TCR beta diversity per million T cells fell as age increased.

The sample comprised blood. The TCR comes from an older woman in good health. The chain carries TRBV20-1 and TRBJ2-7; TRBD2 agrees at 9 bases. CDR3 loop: CSARDLAAGGSYEQYF. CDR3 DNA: TGCAGTGCTAGAGATCTTGCAGCGGGAGGTTCCTACGAGCAGTACTTC.